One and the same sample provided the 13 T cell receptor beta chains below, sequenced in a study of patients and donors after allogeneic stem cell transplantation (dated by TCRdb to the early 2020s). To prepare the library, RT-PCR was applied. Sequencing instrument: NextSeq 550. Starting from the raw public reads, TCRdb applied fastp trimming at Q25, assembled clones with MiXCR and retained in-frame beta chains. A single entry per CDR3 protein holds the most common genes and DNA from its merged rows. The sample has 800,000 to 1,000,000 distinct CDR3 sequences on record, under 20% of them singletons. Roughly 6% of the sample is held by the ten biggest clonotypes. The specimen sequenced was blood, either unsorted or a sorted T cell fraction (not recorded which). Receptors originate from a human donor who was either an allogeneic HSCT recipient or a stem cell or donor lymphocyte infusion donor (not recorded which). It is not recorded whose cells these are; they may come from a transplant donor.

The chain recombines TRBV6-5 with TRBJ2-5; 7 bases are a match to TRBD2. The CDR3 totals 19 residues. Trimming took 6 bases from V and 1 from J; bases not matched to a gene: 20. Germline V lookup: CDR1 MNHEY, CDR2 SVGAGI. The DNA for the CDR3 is TGTGCCAGCAGCTACCTCCCTAGCGGCGCTACGCGCCCCCAAGAGACCCAGTACTTC. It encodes CASSYLPSGATRPQETQYF.

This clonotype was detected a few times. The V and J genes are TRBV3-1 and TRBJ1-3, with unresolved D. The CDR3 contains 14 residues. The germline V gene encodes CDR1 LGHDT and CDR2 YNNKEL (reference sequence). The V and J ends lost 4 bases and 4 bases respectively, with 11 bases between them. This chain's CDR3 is CASSRSGEGNTIYF. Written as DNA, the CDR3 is TGTGCCAGCAGCCGCAGCGGCGAGGGAAACACCATATATTTT.

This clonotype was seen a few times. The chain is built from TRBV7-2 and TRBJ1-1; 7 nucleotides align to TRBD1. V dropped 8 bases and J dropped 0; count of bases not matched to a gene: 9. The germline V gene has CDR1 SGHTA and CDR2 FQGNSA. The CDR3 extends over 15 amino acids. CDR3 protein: CASPPGGHLNTEAFF. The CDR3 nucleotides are TGTGCCAGCCCACCAGGGGGACACCTGAACACTGAAGCTTTCTTT.

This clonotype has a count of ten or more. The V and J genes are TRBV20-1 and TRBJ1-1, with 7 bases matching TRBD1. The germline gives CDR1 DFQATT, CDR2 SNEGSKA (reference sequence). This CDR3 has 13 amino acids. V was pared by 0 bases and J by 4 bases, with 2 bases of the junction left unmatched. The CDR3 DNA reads TGCAGTGCTAGAGATCACAGGGGCACTGAAGCTTTCTTT. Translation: CSARDHRGTEAFF.

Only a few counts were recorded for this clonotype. CDR3 DNA: TGTGCCAGCAGCTCCGAACTAGCGGATCTAGACACCGGGGAGCTGTTTTTT. Translated: CASSSELADLDTGELFF. The chain is built from TRBV5-5 and TRBJ2-2; TRBD2 matches 8 bases. Losses at the gene ends were 3 bases for V and 3 bases for J; bases not matched to a gene: 10. This CDR3 contains 17 residues. Germline V gives CDR1 SGHKS, CDR2 YYEKEE (reference sequence).

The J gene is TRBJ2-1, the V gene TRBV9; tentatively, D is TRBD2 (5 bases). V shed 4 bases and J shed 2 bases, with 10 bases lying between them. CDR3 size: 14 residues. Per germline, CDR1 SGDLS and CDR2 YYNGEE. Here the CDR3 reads CASSRESTYNEQFF. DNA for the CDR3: TGTGCCAGCAGCAGGGAGTCAACCTACAATGAGCAGTTCTTC. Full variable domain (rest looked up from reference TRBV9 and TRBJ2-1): DSGVTQTPKHLITATGQRVTLRCSPRSGDLSVYWYQQSLDQGLQFLIQYYNGEERAKGNILERFSAQQFPDLHSELNLSSLELGDSALYFCASSRESTYNEQFFGPGTRLTVL.

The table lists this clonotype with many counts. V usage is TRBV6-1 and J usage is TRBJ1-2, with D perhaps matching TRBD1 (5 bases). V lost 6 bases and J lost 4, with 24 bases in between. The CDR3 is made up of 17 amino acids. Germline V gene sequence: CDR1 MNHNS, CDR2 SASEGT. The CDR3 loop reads CASSRRITDPRGYGYTF. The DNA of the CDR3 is TGTGCCAGCAGCCGAAGGATTACAGACCCTAGGGGCTATGGCTACACCTTC.

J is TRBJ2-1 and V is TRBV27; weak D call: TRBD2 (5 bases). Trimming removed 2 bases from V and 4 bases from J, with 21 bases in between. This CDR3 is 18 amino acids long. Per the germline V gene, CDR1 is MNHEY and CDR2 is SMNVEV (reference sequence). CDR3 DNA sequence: TGTGCCAGCAGTTTAACTTTCGGAGGCCCTGTGGGATACAATGAGCAGTTCTTC. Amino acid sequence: CASSLTFGGPVGYNEQFF.

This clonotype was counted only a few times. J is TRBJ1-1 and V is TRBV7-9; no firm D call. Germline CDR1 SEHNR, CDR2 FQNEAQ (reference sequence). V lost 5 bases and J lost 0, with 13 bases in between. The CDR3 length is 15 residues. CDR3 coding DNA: TGTGCCAGCAGCGAAAGGAGACCCATGAACACTGAAGCTTTCTTT. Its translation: CASSERRPMNTEAFF.

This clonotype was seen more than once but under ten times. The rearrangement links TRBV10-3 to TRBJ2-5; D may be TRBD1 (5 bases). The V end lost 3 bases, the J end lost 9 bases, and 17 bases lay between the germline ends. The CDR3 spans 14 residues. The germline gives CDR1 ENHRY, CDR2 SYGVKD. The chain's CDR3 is CAISELTAPTAQYF. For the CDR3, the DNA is TGTGCCATCAGTGAATTGACAGCGCCGACGGCCCAGTACTTC.

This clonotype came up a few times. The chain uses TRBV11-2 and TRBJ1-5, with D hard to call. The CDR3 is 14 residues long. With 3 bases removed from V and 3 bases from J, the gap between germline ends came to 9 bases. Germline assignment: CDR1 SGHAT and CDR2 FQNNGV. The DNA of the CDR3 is TGTGCCAGCAGCTTCGCCTCATCCAATCAGCCCCAGCATTTT. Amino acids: CASSFASSNQPQHF.

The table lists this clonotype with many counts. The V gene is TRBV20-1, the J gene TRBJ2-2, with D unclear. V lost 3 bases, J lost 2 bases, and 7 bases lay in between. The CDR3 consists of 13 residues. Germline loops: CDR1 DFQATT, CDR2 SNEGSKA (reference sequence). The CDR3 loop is CSASAVNTGELFF. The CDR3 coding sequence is TGCAGTGCTAGCGCTGTAAACACCGGGGAGCTGTTTTTT.

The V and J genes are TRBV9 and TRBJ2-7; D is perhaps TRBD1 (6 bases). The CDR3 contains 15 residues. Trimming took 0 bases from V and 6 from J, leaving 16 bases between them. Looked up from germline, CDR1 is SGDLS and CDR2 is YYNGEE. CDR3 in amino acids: CASSVGDTGDGEQYF. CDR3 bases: TGTGCCAGCAGCGTAGGGGACACCGGAGACGGCGAGCAGTACTTC.